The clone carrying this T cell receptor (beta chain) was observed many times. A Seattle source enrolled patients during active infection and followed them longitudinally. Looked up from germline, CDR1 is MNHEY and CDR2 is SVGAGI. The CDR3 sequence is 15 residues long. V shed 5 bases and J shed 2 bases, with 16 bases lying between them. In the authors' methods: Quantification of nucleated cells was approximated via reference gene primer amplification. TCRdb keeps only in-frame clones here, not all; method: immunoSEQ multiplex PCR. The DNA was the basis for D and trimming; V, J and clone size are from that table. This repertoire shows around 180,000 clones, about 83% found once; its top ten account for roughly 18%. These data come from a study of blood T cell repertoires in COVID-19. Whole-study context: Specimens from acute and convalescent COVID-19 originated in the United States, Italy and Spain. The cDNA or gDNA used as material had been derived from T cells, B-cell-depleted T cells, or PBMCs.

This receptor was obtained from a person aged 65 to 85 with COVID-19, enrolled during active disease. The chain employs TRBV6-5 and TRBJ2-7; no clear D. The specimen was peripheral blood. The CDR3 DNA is TGTGCCAGCAGTCGCGAATATCGCGCCGCCTACGAGCAGTACTTC. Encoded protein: CASSREYRAAYEQYF.